This T cell receptor (beta chain) was sequenced during a study of PD-L1 blockade in urothelial cancer. TCRdb's copy holds only in-frame clones and misses some; the assay was immunoSEQ multiplex PCR. This sample carries approximately 100,000 clones, about 85% of them seen once, and the ten largest clones take about 2.6%. CDR1 is SGHNT, CDR2 YYREEE, per germline (reference sequence). Trimming took off 2 bases at V and 6 bases at J, with 14 bases between the two ends. This CDR3 is built from 15 residues. The clonotype was recovered from a man in his fifties with urothelial cancer. This sequence joins TRBV5-4 and TRBJ2-2; D unclear. Sequenced material: PBMCs, taken around atezolizumab (anti-PD-L1) treatment. DNA of the CDR3: TGTGCCAGCAGCTTTTGGTCTGGGCCGGCCGGGGAGCTGTTTTTT. Amino acid sequence: CASSFWSGPAGELFF.